The 9 T cell receptor beta chains below were found in one sample sequenced in a study of blood T cell repertoires in COVID-19. The repertoire was sequenced with immunoSEQ multiplex PCR; TCRdb's copy has only in-frame clones and lacks some. The sample lists over 150,000 clones; roughly 86% were seen once. The sequenced sample was peripheral blood. All receptors come from a man aged 35 to 55 with active or convalescent COVID-19.

The chain is built from TRBV18 and TRBJ1-3, with 9 bases matching TRBD1. Trimming at V came to 2 bases and at J to 0 bases, leaving 5 bases not matched to a gene. The CDR3 loop spans 17 amino acids. Germline CDR1 reads KGHSH; CDR2 reads LQKENI. The CDR3 DNA follows: TGTGCCAGCTCACCAGAACCGGACAGGGGCTCTGGAAACACCATATATTTT. It specifies CASSPEPDRGSGNTIYF.

The rearrangement joins TRBV21-1 to TRBJ1-5; the table's D gene call, TRBD1, was not cross checked with the DNA. TRBV21-1 is termed a pseudogene. The CDR3 extends over 15 amino acids. The CDR3 reads CASSAQEGSNQPQHF. The CDR3 region has the DNA TGTGCCAGCAGCGCACAGGAAGGGAGCAATCAGCCCCAGCATTTT.

The rearrangement uses TRBV6-6 and TRBJ1-2; D is unresolved. The germline CDR1 and CDR2 sequences are MNHNY and SVGAGI (reference sequence). The CDR3 totals 16 residues. Trimming removed 0 bases from V and 0 bases from J, with 11 bases in between. In DNA form, the CDR3 reads TGTGCCAGCAGTTACTCGATGCGGGTTGCTAACTATGGCTACACCTTC. Protein: CASSYSMRVANYGYTF.

V gene TRBV7-2 combines with J gene TRBJ1-1; a weak D match, TRBD1 (6 bases). The V gene lost 5 bases and the J gene lost 4 bases, with 14 bases spanning the gap. The CDR3 extends over 14 amino acids. The germline gives CDR1 SGHTA, CDR2 FQGNSA. The DNA for the CDR3 is TGTGCCAGCAGCGCTGTAGGGGGGGGCACTGAAGCTTTCTTT. Its translation is CASSAVGGGTEAFF. The entire variable domain, with the rest obtained from reference TRBV7-2 and TRBJ1-1, is as follows: GAGVSQSPSNKVTEKGKDVELRCDPISGHTALYWYRQSLGQGLEFLIYFQGNSAPDKSGLPSDRFSAERTGGSVSTLTIQRTQQEDSAVYLCASSAVGGGTEAFFGQGTRLTVV.

The chain has TRBV6-6 and TRBJ2-7, with D perhaps matching TRBD1 (5 bases). With 6 bases removed from V and 0 bases from J, the gap between germline ends came to 9 bases. The CDR3 is 13 amino acids. The V gene's germline CDR1 is MNHNY and CDR2 SVGAGI (reference sequence). Here the CDR3 reads CASRVDTSYEQYF. In nucleotides, the CDR3 is TGTGCCAGCAGAGTGGACACCTCCTACGAGCAGTACTTC.

This clone was counted only a few times. The chain joins TRBV3-1 (or the pseudogene TRBV3-2) to TRBJ1-4; TRBD1 agrees at 7 bases. The V gene's germline CDR1 is LGHDT and CDR2 YNNKEL (reference sequence). J was trimmed by 6 bases and V by 3 bases; bases with no gene match: 4. The CDR3 is 14 amino acids. The CDR3 region has the DNA TGTGCCAGCAGCCACAGGGGGAAGGATGAAAAACTGTTTTTT. Translation: CASSHRGKDEKLFF.

This chain connects TRBV15 to TRBJ1-1; no definite D call. Germline V gives CDR1 LNHNV, CDR2 YYDKDF (reference sequence). The germline V and J ends were trimmed by 7 bases and 1 base, with 10 bases remaining between them. This CDR3 is 13 amino acids long. This CDR3 is CATTLTRNTEAFF. The CDR3 DNA is TGTGCCACCACCTTAACAAGGAACACTGAAGCTTTCTTT. Complete variable domain (other parts from reference TRBV15 and TRBJ1-1): DAMVIQNPRYQVTQFGKPVTLSCSQTLNHNVMYWYQQKSSQAPKLLFHYYDKDFNNEADTPDNFQSRRPNTSFCFLDIRSPGLGDTAMYLCATTLTRNTEAFFGQGTRLTVV.

The rearrangement links TRBV24-1 to TRBJ2-1; a weak D match, TRBD2 (5 bases). The CDR3 sequence is 14 residues long. The ends were cut back, 2 bases at V and 10 bases at J, with 14 bases in the middle. Germline loops: CDR1 KGHDR, CDR2 SFDVKD. As DNA, the CDR3 is TGTGCCACCAGTGATTCAAGAACTAGGAACGAGCAGTTCTTC. It codes for CATSDSRTRNEQFF.

The chain joins TRBV3-1 (or the pseudogene TRBV3-2) to TRBJ1-2; D gene unclear. Germline CDR1 LGHDT, CDR2 YNNKEL (reference sequence). This CDR3 spans 14 amino acids. The V gene lost 5 bases and the J gene lost 3 bases, with 13 bases spanning the gap. CDR3 amino acids: CASSASGTYYGYTF. The CDR3 DNA sequence: TGTGCCAGCAGCGCCTCCGGTACTTACTATGGCTACACCTTC.